One T cell receptor (beta chain) is described in this entry. Its antigen is unknown. The germline CDR1 and CDR2 sequences are GTSNPN and SVGIG (reference sequence). There are 14 residues in the CDR3. Trimming cost V 1 base and J 0 bases, with 9 bases left between them. This entry belongs to a study of T cell clones after liver transplantation. Study background: Samples came from ITN030ST, which attempted immunosuppression withdrawal within 2 years of liver transplantation. Post-transplant blood was tracked for graft-donor-reactive T cell clones identified in a pre-transplant mixed lymphocyte reaction.

General study findings and limits: In two subjects, few donor cells limited the measurable donor-reactive repertoire.

Sequencing was performed with immunoSEQ multiplex PCR; in TCRdb, only in-frame clones are kept and a portion is missing. The table has some 50,000 clones, 60% to 80% seen once; the top ten hold over 8%. The rearrangement joins TRBV30 to TRBJ1-1, with D possibly being TRBD1 (5 bases). The specimen was CD4+ T cells from blood, collected at the 22-month timepoint. This clonotype was sampled from a human patient who received a liver transplant. Some T cells may originate from the graft donor. For the CDR3, the DNA is TGTGCCTGGAGTGCCGGACACCTGAACACTGAAGCTTTCTTT. Encoded protein: CAWSAGHLNTEAFF.